This TCR beta chain comes out of a study of T-cell reconstitution after alpha-beta-depleted transplantation in children. Study-level results: A year post-transplant, T-cell counts and diversity derived mostly from newly produced T cells. Several hundred graft clones that had expanded were reportedly the source of alpha-beta T cells about two months after transplant. For some patients, TCRbeta diversity was high at day 60 because of recipient T cells and thymic progenitors that survived.

Unique molecular identifiers tagged the TCRbeta library. TCRdb ran MiXCR on the PCR reads and lists one entry per CDR3 protein. In the table there are 750,000 to 950,000 distinct CDR3 sequences, roughly 15% of which are singletons. This clonotype was observed at least ten times. Antigen: not known. The germline V gene has CDR1 SGHTA and CDR2 FQGNSA. V shed 5 bases and J shed 4 bases, with 16 bases lying between them. CDR3 size: 15 residues. The chain recombines TRBV7-2 with TRBJ2-3; the D is unclear. This receptor was taken from a male patient between 10 and 17 years old who had a stem cell transplant for acute lymphoblastic leukemia, so the T cells may come from the graft donor. The sample was PBMCs, mostly from graft donor cells, taken 360 days after TCRalphabeta/CD19-depleted stem cell transplant. The CDR3 spells CASSPRVSNADTQYF. DNA for the CDR3: TGTGCCAGCAGCCCCCGGGTTAGCAACGCAGATACGCAGTATTTT.